A single sample is the source of the 27 T cell receptor beta chains below, sequenced in a study of T-cell reconstitution after alpha-beta-depleted transplantation in children. Preparation of the TCRbeta library used unique molecular identifiers. TCRdb independently ran MiXCR on the PCR reads; one entry per CDR3 protein. The sample shows fewer than 150,000 distinct CDR3 sequences, 9.7% of them seen only once. The sample here was PBMCs, mostly from graft donor cells, taken 180 days after TCRalphabeta/CD19-depleted stem cell transplant. Source of these receptors: a girl under three years old who had a stem cell transplant for combined immunodeficiency, so the T cells may come from the graft donor.

This chain's CDR3 is CASSRSRTGNTGELFF. The CDR3 DNA reads TGTGCCAGCTCACGTAGCCGGACAGGCAACACCGGGGAGCTGTTTTTT. The chain employs TRBV18 and TRBJ2-2, with 7 bases fitting TRBD1. Germline V gene lookup returns CDR1 KGHSH and CDR2 LQKENI. J gave up 2 bases and V 4 bases, and 7 bases lay outside the gene matches. This CDR3 comprises 16 residues.

V and J are TRBV5-6 and TRBJ2-3, with D possibly matching TRBD2 (6 bases). Deletions cut 4 bases from V and 2 bases from J, with 23 bases between. Germline V gene sequence: CDR1 SGHDT, CDR2 YYEEEE. The CDR3 covers 18 residues. In DNA form, the CDR3 reads TGTGCCAGCAGCCATCCTAGGGCAGGGAGGCTCCCCACAGATACGCAGTATTTT. Translating it yields CASSHPRAGRLPTDTQYF.

As to this clonotype: The germline gene is not matched at one end of the junction; a read error may be the cause. CDR3 DNA sequence: TGTGCCAGCAGTTTAGAGGTAACAGAGACCAAGTACTTC. The encoded protein is CASSLEVTETKYF. V is TRBV12-3 or TRBV12-4 and J is TRBJ2-5; no clear D. The CDR3 has 13 amino acids.

The table lists this clonotype with a few counts. V gene TRBV5-1 combines with J gene TRBJ2-7; 11 bases align to TRBD1. V shed 1 base and J 1 base; nucleotides not matched to a gene: 7. This CDR3 comprises 17 residues. Germline lookup yields CDR1 SGHRS and CDR2 YFSETQ. The CDR3 reads CASSLNAGTGGSYEQYF. The CDR3 nucleotides are TGCGCCAGCAGCTTGAACGCCGGGACAGGGGGTTCCTACGAGCAGTACTTC.

The chain carries TRBV19 and TRBJ2-1; 11 bases agree with TRBD2. Germline CDR1 reads LNHDA; CDR2 reads SQIVND (reference sequence). With V trimmed by 2 bases and J by 9 bases, 3 bases remained unmatched. The CDR3 runs to 14 residues. The CDR3 sequence is CASSIRLAGSEQFF. The DNA of the CDR3 is TGTGCCAGTAGTATAAGACTAGCGGGATCTGAGCAGTTCTTC.

Concerning this clonotype: Being one base from a much bigger clone, this may be a read error. V and J are TRBV29-1 and TRBJ2-5; 9 positions agree with TRBD2. This CDR3 is 14 amino acids long. V lost 6 bases to trimming and J lost 5 bases; unmatched junction nucleotides: 10. CDR1 is SQVTM, CDR2 ANQGSEA, per germline. The CDR3 loop is CSVGRRLADETQYF. The CDR3 DNA is TGCAGCGTGGGGAGAAGACTAGCGGACGAGACCCAGTACTTC.

The V and J genes are TRBV21-1 and TRBJ2-7; the listed D gene, TRBD1, was not tested against the DNA. TRBV21-1 is a documented pseudogene. The CDR3 runs 18 residues. As DNA, the CDR3 is TGTGCCAGCAGCAAAGGTCCCGGGACAGGGGCCCAGGCCTACGAGCAGTACTTC. It translates to CASSKGPGTGAQAYEQYF.

This clonotype was found a few times. The chain carries TRBV27 and TRBJ2-1; TRBD2 agrees at 8 bases. Unmatched junction bases numbered 1, after V lost 3 bases and J lost 0 bases. CDR1 is MNHEY, CDR2 SMNVEV, per germline (reference sequence). This CDR3 comprises 15 residues. CDR3 amino acids: CASSFAGGSYNEQFF. The CDR3 DNA is TGTGCCAGCAGTTTTGCGGGAGGCTCCTACAATGAGCAGTTCTTC.

This chain links TRBV3-1 with TRBJ1-4; D is ambiguous. Trimming stripped 4 bases from V and 6 bases from J, with 18 bases between. This CDR3 has 16 residues. Germline V lookup: CDR1 LGHDT, CDR2 YNNKEL (reference sequence). The CDR3: CASSPRLRGADEKLFF. The CDR3 bases are TGTGCCAGCAGCCCCCGATTACGGGGTGCGGATGAAAAACTGTTTTTT.

The chain carries TRBV4-3 and TRBJ2-5; a weak D match, TRBD1 (5 bases). The CDR3 has 15 residues. V was clipped by 0 bases and J by 5 bases, with 13 bases between them. The germline gives CDR1 LGHNA, CDR2 YSLEER. The CDR3 sequence is CASSQEARQGETQYF. The CDR3 DNA follows: TGCGCCAGCAGCCAAGAGGCGAGGCAGGGCGAGACCCAGTACTTC.

The chain has TRBV11-1 and TRBJ2-1; 7 positions agree with TRBD2. This CDR3 has 15 residues. After removal of 5 bases from V and 2 bases from J, the junction contained 6 bases not matched to a gene. Germline CDR1 SGHAT, CDR2 FQDESV (reference sequence). As DNA, the CDR3 is TGTGCCAGCAGCCCTCTAGCGGACACCTACAATGAGCAGTTCTTC. Translation gives CASSPLADTYNEQFF.

In this sample, this clonotype turned up many times. The rearrangement links TRBV11-3 to TRBJ2-3, with D tentatively TRBD2 (5 bases). V dropped 1 base and J dropped 6 bases, with 20 bases sitting between them. Per the germline V gene, CDR1 is SGHNT and CDR2 is YENEEA. The CDR3 length is 17 residues. The CDR3 region has the DNA TGTGCCAGCAGCTTAGTGATGACTACTCTAACTCACGATACGCAGTATTTT. The encoded protein is CASSLVMTTLTHDTQYF.

J is TRBJ2-5 and V is TRBV7-2; 9 bases are shared with TRBD1. Germline-derived CDR1 and CDR2 are SGHTA and FQGNSA. CDR3 length: 15 amino acids. J gave up 1 base and V 5 bases, and 5 bases lay outside the gene matches. The DNA of the CDR3 is TGTGCCAGCAGCAAACAGGGGGCCCTCCAAGAGACCCAGTACTTC. Encoded protein: CASSKQGALQETQYF.

This chain links TRBV29-1 with TRBJ2-7; 13 nucleotides align to TRBD2. J gave up 0 bases and V 6 bases, and 2 bases lay outside the gene matches. CDR1 is SQVTM and CDR2 is ANQGSEA in the germline V gene. CDR3 length: 14 residues. The CDR3 DNA follows: TGCAGCGTGAGGACTAGCGGGAGCTCCTACGAGCAGTACTTC. Protein product: CSVRTSGSSYEQYF.

The gene calls are TRBV12-3 or TRBV12-4 and TRBJ1-1; maybe TRBD1 (5 bases). The CDR3 has 13 residues. Between the trimmed V and J ends, which lost 2 bases and 4 bases, there was a span of 8 bases. This CDR3 reads CASSLKGRTEAFF. The CDR3, as DNA: TGTGCCAGCAGTTTAAAGGGACGCACTGAAGCTTTCTTT.

This clonotype occurred a few times. The chain joins TRBV13 to TRBJ2-7, with 7 bases fitting TRBD1. The trim removed 7 bases at V and 4 bases at J, leaving 7 bases unmatched. Germline lookup yields CDR1 PRHDT and CDR2 FYEKMQ (reference sequence). This CDR3 comprises 13 residues. This CDR3 is CASTGQAGYEQYF. The CDR3 DNA follows: TGTGCCAGCACCGGACAGGCAGGGTACGAGCAGTACTTC.

This clonotype was picked up many times. This chain connects TRBV5-1 to TRBJ2-1; D possibly corresponds to TRBD1 (5 bases). The CDR3 is made up of 16 amino acids. V shed 1 base and J shed 5 bases, with 16 bases lying between them. Germline V lookup: CDR1 SGHRS, CDR2 YFSETQ. The CDR3 DNA sequence: TGCGCCAGCAGCTTGACAGGATGGCTAGTGGACAATGAGCAGTTCTTC. Its translation: CASSLTGWLVDNEQFF.

This clonotype was observed a handful of times. The chain combines TRBV7-2 with TRBJ1-4; 7 bases are shared with TRBD1. Germline V CDR1 and CDR2: SGHTA, FQGNSA. The J segment lost 5 bases and the V segment lost 0 bases, leaving 3 bases of the junction unmatched. The CDR3 spans 15 residues. CDR3 in DNA: TGTGCCAGCAGCTTAGCGCCACAGGGGAATGAAAAACTGTTTTTT. As protein: CASSLAPQGNEKLFF.

This clonotype occurred a few times. The chain carries TRBV5-1 and TRBJ1-1, with D maybe TRBD1 (5 bases). V lost 1 base to trimming and J lost 4 bases, with 14 bases between them. The germline gives CDR1 SGHRS, CDR2 YFSETQ. The CDR3 covers 15 residues. CDR3 loop: CASSLTALGVTEAFF. Written as DNA, the CDR3 is TGCGCCAGCAGCTTGACGGCTCTGGGGGTCACTGAAGCTTTCTTT.

The table lists this clonotype with a few counts. The chain combines TRBV29-1 with TRBJ1-1, with 9 bases aligning to TRBD1. Germline V gives CDR1 SQVTM, CDR2 ANQGSEA. V shed 3 bases and J 5 bases; nucleotides not matched to a gene: 7. The CDR3 has 14 residues. CDR3 region: CSVDFGTGRTEAFF. The CDR3 bases are TGCAGCGTTGATTTTGGGACAGGGAGGACTGAAGCTTTCTTT.

This clonotype occurred a few times. The chain links TRBV10-3 to TRBJ2-2; TRBD2 agrees at 8 bases. The J segment lost 4 bases and the V segment lost 4 bases, leaving 11 bases of the junction unmatched. Per germline, CDR1 ENHRY and CDR2 SYGVKD. This CDR3 is 17 amino acids long. CDR3 loop: CAISARSGSGITGELFF. In DNA, the CDR3 is TGTGCCATCAGTGCAAGGAGCGGGAGCGGCATCACCGGGGAGCTGTTTTTT.

This chain joins TRBV30 and TRBJ2-5, with TRBD1 as a possible D gene (6 bases). CDR1 GTSNPN and CDR2 SVGIG come from the germline V gene (reference sequence). The CDR3 extends over 15 amino acids. V lost 3 bases and J lost 2, with 16 bases in between. The CDR3 coding sequence is TGTGCCTGGAGGAAGGGGGTCACCTCTCAAGAGACCCAGTACTTC. Protein sequence: CAWRKGVTSQETQYF.

This rearrangement joins TRBV30 to TRBJ2-1, with D possibly TRBD1 on 6 matching bases. This CDR3 region has 15 residues. V was clipped by 2 bases and J by 7 bases, with 18 bases between them. Germline CDR1 reads GTSNPN; CDR2 reads SVGIG (reference sequence). The CDR3 reads CAWSSKGFQGNEQFF. The CDR3 DNA is TGTGCCTGGAGTTCCAAGGGGTTTCAGGGGAATGAGCAGTTCTTC.

This chain connects TRBV6-5 to TRBJ1-3, with 8 nucleotides matching TRBD1. CDR3 length equals 12 residues. CDR1 and CDR2 from the germline V gene are MNHEY and SVGAGI. J was trimmed by 13 bases and V by 4 bases; bases with no gene match: 6. The CDR3 protein is CASSLDREKIYF. The CDR3 nucleotides read TGTGCCAGCAGTTTGGACAGGGAGAAGATATATTTT.

The chain recombines TRBV29-1 with TRBJ1-2, with 7 positions matching TRBD1. Per germline, CDR1 SQVTM and CDR2 ANQGSEA. The length of the CDR3 is 15 residues. V trimming: 3 bases; J trimming: 2 bases; junction bases outside the gene matches: 9. The CDR3 DNA reads TGCAGCGTTGAGGGCTGGACAGGACAAAACTATGGCTACACCTTC. Translation gives CSVEGWTGQNYGYTF.

This clonotype was observed a few times. V is TRBV5-1 and J is TRBJ2-5, with 8 bases matching TRBD2. This CDR3 is built from 22 residues. V lost 1 base, J lost 5 bases, and 28 bases stayed unmatched. CDR1 and CDR2 from the germline V gene are SGHRS and YFSETQ. The CDR3 loop reads CASSLSGPNPLSGSRRRETQYF. DNA for the CDR3: TGCGCCAGCAGCTTGAGCGGACCGAACCCCTTGAGCGGGAGCAGACGACGGGAGACCCAGTACTTC.

This clonotype was seen a few times. This chain joins TRBV4-3 and TRBJ2-2; tentative D call: TRBD2 (6 bases). Germline assignment: CDR1 LGHNA and CDR2 YSLEER. V was pared by 3 bases and J by 6 bases, with 11 bases between. The CDR3 is 14 residues long. The CDR3 here is CASSQPGRSGELFF. The CDR3 region has the DNA TGCGCCAGCAGCCAGCCCGGGAGATCCGGGGAGCTGTTTTTT.